A single sample gave rise to the 23 T cell receptor beta chains below, sequenced in a study of multiple sclerosis patients with progressive multifocal leukoencephalopathy. As for time point: before natalizumab initiation. Profiled with immunoSEQ multiplex PCR; TCRdb holds only in-frame clones, not every one. The sample has roughly 28,000 clones; roughly 91% are singletons. Sequenced sample: PBMCs. The receptors were sampled from a human donor with multiple sclerosis.

V is TRBV4-3 and J is TRBJ1-2, with no clear D. Germline loops: CDR1 LGHNA, CDR2 YSLEER. The CDR3 spans 14 residues. The V end was cut by 1 base, the J end by 1 base, with 7 bases between. In nucleotides, the CDR3 is TGCGCCAGCAGCCAAGGGGTAGATAACTATGGCTACACCTTC. Protein: CASSQGVDNYGYTF.

This sequence joins TRBV28 and TRBJ1-6, with TRBD1 as a possible D gene (5 bases). In germline, CDR1 is MDHEN, CDR2 SYDVKM. The V end was cut by 7 bases, the J end by 12 bases, with 25 bases between. The CDR3 runs 16 residues. CDR3 nucleotide sequence: TGTGCCAGCAACCGACGGGGCAGGGAGACCACTCAACCCCTCCACTTT. This codes for CASNRRGRETTQPLHF.

This rearrangement joins TRBV2 to TRBJ2-7; TRBD1 is a possible D gene (7 bases). The CDR3 is made up of 14 amino acids. Germline V gene lookup returns CDR1 SNHLY and CDR2 FYNNEI. V was trimmed by 7 bases and J by 2 bases, leaving 15 bases between them. The CDR3 loop reads CASMPPGGPYEQYF. The CDR3 DNA is TGTGCCAGCATGCCCCCAGGGGGGCCCTACGAGCAGTACTTC. Together with reference TRBV2 and TRBJ2-7, the CDR3 gives the full variable domain: EPEVTQTPSHQVTQMGQEVILRCVPISNHLYFYWYRQILGQKVEFLVSFYNNEISEKSEIFDDQFSVERPDGSNFTLKIRSTKLEDSAMYFCASMPPGGPYEQYFGPGTRLTVT.

The gene calls are TRBV6-5 and TRBJ2-5, with TRBD2 matching over 9 bases. The DNA end lines up better with TRBJ2-7; the J call may be wrong. CDR1 is MNHEY, CDR2 SVGAGI, per germline. This CDR3 region has 14 residues. The CDR3 loop is CASSWTSESYEQYF. CDR3 coding DNA: TGTGCCAGCAGTTGGACTAGCGAGTCCTACGAGCAGTACTTC.

The genes are TRBV7-9 and TRBJ2-2, with 9 bases aligning to TRBD2. Germline CDR1 and CDR2: SEHNR and FQNEAQ (reference sequence). V dropped 2 bases and J dropped 2; count of bases not matched to a gene: 3. The CDR3 spans 16 residues. CDR3: CASSLRLAVNTGELFF. The DNA of the CDR3 is TGTGCCAGCAGCTTACGACTAGCGGTAAACACCGGGGAGCTGTTTTTT.

The chain couples TRBV5-1 to TRBJ2-5; D perhaps matches TRBD2 (6 bases). V lost 3 bases, J lost 1 base, and 13 bases lay in between. The CDR3 runs 15 residues. Per germline, CDR1 SGHRS and CDR2 YFSETQ. In nucleotides, the CDR3 is TGCGCCAGCAGCTCCCACCGGGACTCCCAAGAGACCCAGTACTTC. It codes for CASSSHRDSQETQYF.

The chain recombines TRBV10-2 with TRBJ2-5; TRBD1 agrees at 10 bases. The CDR3 runs to 14 residues. Germline V lookup: CDR1 WSHSY, CDR2 SAAADI. V lost 5 bases to trimming and J lost 9 bases; unmatched junction nucleotides: 9. For the CDR3, the DNA is TGCGCCAGCAGTCCCCAGGGGGGGACAGGGGCCCAGTACTTC. Protein sequence: CASSPQGGTGAQYF.

V usage is TRBV5-6 and J usage is TRBJ2-5, with 8 bases matching TRBD1. TRBJ2-7 matches the DNA end more closely, so the J call is doubtful. The CDR3 totals 15 residues. Germline loops: CDR1 SGHDT, CDR2 YYEEEE. The CDR3 reads CASSPPSLGTGEQYF. The CDR3 DNA follows: TGTGCCAGCAGCCCGCCCTCTCTTGGGACAGGCGAGCAGTACTTC.

V and J are TRBV11-3 and TRBJ1-1; a weak D match, TRBD1 (5 bases). Germline V lookup: CDR1 SGHNT, CDR2 YENEEA. The CDR3 has 14 residues. V lost 0 bases and J lost 3, with 8 bases in between. The CDR3: CASSLDREDTEAFF. Here the CDR3 DNA reads TGTGCCAGCAGCTTAGACAGGGAGGACACTGAAGCTTTCTTT.

The gene calls are TRBV7-8 and TRBJ1-1; D is uncertain. This CDR3 has 15 residues. V lost 0 bases, J lost 1 base, and 9 bases lay in between. Germline lookup yields CDR1 SGHVS and CDR2 FQNEAQ. The CDR3 protein is CASSLASNSNTEAFF. Here the CDR3 DNA reads TGTGCCAGCAGCTTAGCGTCCAACTCGAACACTGAAGCTTTCTTT.

The CDR3 bases are TGCGCCAGCAGCCCAACAGGGGGATTCACTGAAGCTTTCTTT. Its translation: CASSPTGGFTEAFF. The V gene is TRBV10-1, the J gene TRBJ1-1; TRBD1 agrees at 8 bases. In germline, CDR1 is WNHNN, CDR2 SYGVQD (reference sequence). The CDR3 contains 14 residues. With 6 bases clipped from V and 4 bases from J, the junction kept 7 bases outside the gene matches.

This chain joins TRBV10-1 and TRBJ1-4; the match to TRBD1 covers 7 bases. Unmatched junction bases numbered 8, after V lost 5 bases and J lost 8 bases. Per germline, CDR1 WNHNN and CDR2 SYGVQD (reference sequence). This CDR3 is built from 14 residues. The CDR3 bases are TGCGCCAGCAGTCCGGACAGGATTGGAGAAAAACTGTTTTTT. This sequence encodes CASSPDRIGEKLFF.

This clone was counted a single time. The V call is TRBV5-1, the J call TRBJ2-7, with D perhaps assigned TRBD1 or TRBD2 (5 bases each). This CDR3 contains 14 residues. CDR1 is SGHRS and CDR2 is YFSETQ in the germline V gene. V was trimmed by 5 bases and J by 0 bases, leaving 12 bases between them. CDR3 protein: CASSRSGSSYEQYF. In DNA form, the CDR3 reads TGCGCCAGCAGTCGATCAGGGAGCTCCTACGAGCAGTACTTC. The entire variable domain, with the rest obtained from reference TRBV5-1 and TRBJ2-7, is as follows: KAGVTQTPRYLIKTRGQQVTLSCSPISGHRSVSWYQQTPGQGLQFLFEYFSETQRNKGNFPGRFSGRQFSNSRSEMNVSTLELGDSALYLCASSRSGSSYEQYFGPGTRLTVT.

The chain employs TRBV7-2 and TRBJ2-3, with D unresolved. V lost 5 bases to trimming and J lost 2 bases, with 5 bases between them. Germline assignment: CDR1 SGHTA and CDR2 FQGNSA. This CDR3 contains 12 residues. The CDR3, as DNA: TGTGCCAGCAGCACCCACACAGATACGCAGTATTTT. This codes for CASSTHTDTQYF.

The genes are TRBV9 and TRBJ1-2, with TRBD1 matching over 7 bases. The CDR3 sequence is 16 residues long. The germline V gene has CDR1 SGDLS and CDR2 YYNGEE. V was clipped by 4 bases and J by 8 bases; unmatched bases: 17. Written as DNA, the CDR3 is TGTGCCAGCAGCCCACAGGGGACGGCGGGGACGAAAGGCTACACCTTC. This sequence encodes CASSPQGTAGTKGYTF. Combining the CDR3 with reference TRBV9 and TRBJ1-2 gives the whole variable domain DSGVTQTPKHLITATGQRVTLRCSPRSGDLSVYWYQQSLDQGLQFLIQYYNGEERAKGNILERFSAQQFPDLHSELNLSSLELGDSALYFCASSPQGTAGTKGYTFGSGTRLTVV.

This clone was seen a single time. The chain has TRBV7-6 and TRBJ2-7, with D possibly being TRBD1 or TRBD2 (6 bases each). This CDR3 is built from 16 residues. Germline V gene data show CDR1 as SGHVS and CDR2 as FNYEAQ. V lost 1 base, J lost 1 base, and 14 bases lay in between. CDR3 coding DNA: TGTGCCAGCAGCTTAGGCATCCGGGGGCGATCCTACGAGCAGTACTTC. Protein: CASSLGIRGRSYEQYF.

This chain joins TRBV19 and TRBJ1-1; D unclear. Between the trimmed V and J ends, which lost 6 bases and 4 bases, there was a span of 9 bases. There are 12 residues in the CDR3. Germline V gives CDR1 LNHDA, CDR2 SQIVND (reference sequence). The CDR3 reads CASRFGGTEAFF. The CDR3 region has the DNA TGTGCCAGTAGGTTTGGAGGCACTGAAGCTTTCTTT. Filled out from reference TRBV19 and TRBJ1-1, the complete variable domain reads DGGITQSPKYLFRKEGQNVTLSCEQNLNHDAMYWYRQDPGQGLRLIYYSQIVNDFQKGDIAEGYSVSREKKESFPLTVTSAQKNPTAFYLCASRFGGTEAFFGQGTRLTVV.

Here the CDR3 reads CASSPGSGATSYEQYF. CDR3 nucleotide sequence: TGTGCCAGCTCACCGGGCAGCGGGGCCACCTCCTACGAGCAGTACTTC. The V and J genes are TRBV18 and TRBJ2-7, with 7 nucleotides matching TRBD2. Germline CDR1 and CDR2: KGHSH and LQKENI. V lost 3 bases to trimming and J lost 0 bases; unmatched junction nucleotides: 8. The CDR3 loop spans 16 amino acids.

The chain combines TRBV6-1 with TRBJ1-3; no reliable D call. CDR1 and CDR2 (germline): MNHNS, SASEGT. The CDR3 extends over 13 amino acids. The V end lost 2 bases, the J end lost 2 bases, and 4 bases lay between the germline ends. For the CDR3, the DNA is TGTGCCAGCAGTGAACAAGCTGGAAACACCATATATTTT. Translating it yields CASSEQAGNTIYF.

CDR3 protein: CASSQDGNTEAFF. As DNA, the CDR3 is TGTGCCAGCAGTCAAGACGGGAACACTGAAGCTTTCTTT. The chain links TRBV2 to TRBJ1-1; no reliable D call. The CDR3 totals 13 residues. V lost 5 bases and J lost 1, with 8 bases in between. Germline CDR1 and CDR2: SNHLY and FYNNEI. Full variable domain (rest looked up from reference TRBV2 and TRBJ1-1): EPEVTQTPSHQVTQMGQEVILRCVPISNHLYFYWYRQILGQKVEFLVSFYNNEISEKSEIFDDQFSVERPDGSNFTLKIRSTKLEDSAMYFCASSQDGNTEAFFGQGTRLTVV.

The chain combines TRBV30 with TRBJ1-2, with TRBD1 as a possible D gene (6 bases). The ends were cut back, 8 bases at V and 2 bases at J, with 15 bases in the middle. Germline CDR1 GTSNPN, CDR2 SVGIG (reference sequence). This CDR3 is built from 13 residues. The CDR3 region has the DNA TGTGCCCGGCAGACAGGTCTCAACTATGGCTACACCTTC. This sequence encodes CARQTGLNYGYTF.

V usage is TRBV9 and J usage is TRBJ2-3, with 7 bases lining up with TRBD1. Germline V gene data show CDR1 as SGDLS and CDR2 as YYNGEE. The length of the CDR3 is 15 residues. The J segment lost 2 bases and the V segment lost 2 bases, leaving 5 bases of the junction unmatched. CDR3 residues: CASSVGTANTDTQYF. Written as DNA, the CDR3 is TGTGCCAGCAGCGTCGGGACAGCAAACACAGATACGCAGTATTTT.

This clone was seen a handful of times. This chain connects TRBV7-3 to TRBJ2-2; 7 bases match TRBD1. J lost 1 base, V lost 3 bases, and 8 bases had no gene match. The CDR3 runs 17 residues. Germline V gene data show CDR1 as SGHTA and CDR2 as FQGTGA. The CDR3 DNA reads TGTGCCAGCAGCTTGGGGTGGGACAGAAAGAACACCGGGGAGCTGTTTTTT. Translated, it gives CASSLGWDRKNTGELFF.